These T cell receptor beta chains were read from a single sample in a study of T cell responses to AZD1222 COVID-19 vaccine. Generated by immunoSEQ multiplex PCR, the TCRdb table keeps only in-frame clones and is missing some. The table has some 85,000 clones, roughly nine tenths seen once. Sequencing used peripheral blood, obtained on day 0 of AZD1222 vaccination. Receptors were obtained from an adult in good health. The CDR3 runs from the conserved cysteine through the conserved F or W. The D gene is left open where the match is weak. Clone sizes are given selectively: once, few, many, or a class where the clone is expanded.

J gene | D gene | clone size | V gene | CDR3 DNA | CDR3 protein
TRBJ2-7 | . | few | TRBV5-4 | TGTGCCAGCAGCCCCAGTATTCCCTACGAGCAGTACTTC | CASSPSIPYEQYF
TRBJ2-7 | . | . | TRBV27 | TGTGCCAGCAGTTTATCGCGAGTTTACGAGCAGTACTTC | CASSLSRVYEQYF
TRBJ2-1 | . | once | TRBV7-8 | TGTGCCAGCAGCTTAGGACCATACAATGAGCAGTTCTTC | CASSLGPYNEQFF
TRBJ1-2 | TRBD1 | . | TRBV2 | TGTGCCAGCAGACTCGGACAGGGTATCTATGGCTACACCTTC | CASRLGQGIYGYTF
TRBJ1-5 | . | . | TRBV7-8 | TGTGCCAGCAGCACTCGACGGGAGCATAGCAATCAGCCCCAGCATTTT | CASSTRREHSNQPQHF
TRBJ1-1 | . | . | TRBV7-8 | TGTGCCAGCAGCTTTGGGACATTTAACACTGAAGCTTTCTTT | CASSFGTFNTEAFF
TRBJ1-4 | . | . | TRBV7-8 | TGTGCCAGCAGCCCGACCGGGGGCCGGGGGGAAAAACTGTTTTTT | CASSPTGGRGEKLFF
TRBJ1-5 | . | . | TRBV6-5 | TGTGCCAGCAGTTACTCGAGGGGGTCTGGCAATCAGCCCCAGCATTTT | CASSYSRGSGNQPQHF
TRBJ2-7 | . | . | TRBV9 | TGTGCCAGCAGCGTCCTCGGGGGTCCTACATACGAGCAGTACTTC | CASSVLGGPTYEQYF
TRBJ2-7 | . | once | TRBV9 | TGTGCCAGCAGCAATCCTGGCGAGCAGTACTTC | CASSNPGEQYF